The clone carrying this T cell receptor (beta chain) was seen a handful of times. Using immunoSEQ multiplex PCR, the repertoire was profiled, and TCRdb retains in-frame clones only, with some absent. The sample lists 200,000 to 250,000 clones, 90% occurring once. Germline values: CDR1 MNHNS, CDR2 SASEGT. V shed 1 base, J shed 3 bases, and the junction held 12 bases outside the gene matches. This CDR3 is 18 amino acids long. The data were obtained in a study of blood T cell repertoires in COVID-19. Study summary: T cells, B-cell-depleted T cells, or PBMCs supplied cDNA or gDNA.

Those enrolled, adults aged roughly 18 to 89 years, came from about two dozen US areas. A PCR-confirmed or clinician-diagnosed COVID-19 case had contacted exposed participants within 2 weeks of entry. This rearrangement joins TRBV6-1 to TRBJ2-4; the match to TRBD1 covers 7 bases. The source of this sequence is a man younger than 45 who had been exposed to COVID-19. Sequenced input: PBMCs or T cells enriched from blood (not recorded which). CDR3 residues: CASSEGTGTEISKNIQYF. DNA of the CDR3: TGTGCCAGCAGTGAAGGCACCGGGACAGAAATAAGCAAAAACATTCAGTACTTC.